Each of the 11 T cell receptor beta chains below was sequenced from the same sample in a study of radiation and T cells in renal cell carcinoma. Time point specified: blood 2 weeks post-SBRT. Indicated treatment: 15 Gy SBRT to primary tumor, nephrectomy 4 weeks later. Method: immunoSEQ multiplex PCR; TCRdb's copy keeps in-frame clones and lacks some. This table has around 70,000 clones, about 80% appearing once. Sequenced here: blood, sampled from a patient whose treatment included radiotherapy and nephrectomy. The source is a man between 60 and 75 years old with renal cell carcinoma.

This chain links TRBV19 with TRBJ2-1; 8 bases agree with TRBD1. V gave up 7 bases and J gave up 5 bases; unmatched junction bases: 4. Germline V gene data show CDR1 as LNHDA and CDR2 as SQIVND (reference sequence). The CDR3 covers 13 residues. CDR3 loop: CASMGQADNEQFF. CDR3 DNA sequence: TGTGCCAGTATGGGACAGGCGGACAATGAGCAGTTCTTC.

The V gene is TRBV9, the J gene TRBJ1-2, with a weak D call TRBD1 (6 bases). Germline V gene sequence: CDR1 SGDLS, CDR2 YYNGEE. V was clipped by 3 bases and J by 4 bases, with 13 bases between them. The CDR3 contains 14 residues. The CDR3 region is CASSASGAVYGYTF. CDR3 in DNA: TGTGCCAGCAGCGCTTCAGGGGCGGTCTATGGCTACACCTTC.

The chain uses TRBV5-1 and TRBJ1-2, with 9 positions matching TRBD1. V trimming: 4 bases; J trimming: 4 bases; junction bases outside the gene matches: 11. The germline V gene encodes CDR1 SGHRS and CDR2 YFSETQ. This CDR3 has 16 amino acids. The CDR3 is CASSIAGTGIPYGYTF. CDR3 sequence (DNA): TGCGCCAGCAGCATTGCCGGGACAGGGATCCCCTATGGCTACACCTTC. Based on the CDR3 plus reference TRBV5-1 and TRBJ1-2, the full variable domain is KAGVTQTPRYLIKTRGQQVTLSCSPISGHRSVSWYQQTPGQGLQFLFEYFSETQRNKGNFPGRFSGRQFSNSRSEMNVSTLELGDSALYLCASSIAGTGIPYGYTFGSGTRLTVV.

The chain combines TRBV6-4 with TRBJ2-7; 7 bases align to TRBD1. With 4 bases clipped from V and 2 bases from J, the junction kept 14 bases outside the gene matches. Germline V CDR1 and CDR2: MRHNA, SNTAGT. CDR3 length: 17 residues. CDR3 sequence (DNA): TGTGCCAGCAGTGCCTCCCGGACAGGTCAGCCTGCCTACGAGCAGTACTTC. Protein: CASSASRTGQPAYEQYF.

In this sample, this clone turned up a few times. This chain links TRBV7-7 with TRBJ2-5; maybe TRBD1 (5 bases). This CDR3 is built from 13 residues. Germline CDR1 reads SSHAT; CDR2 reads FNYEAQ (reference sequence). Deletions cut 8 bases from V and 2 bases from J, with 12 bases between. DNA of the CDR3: TGTGCCAGCTCGGTCCAGGGACAAGAGACCCAGTACTTC. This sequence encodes CASSVQGQETQYF. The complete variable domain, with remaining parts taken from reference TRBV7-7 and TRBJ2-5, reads GAGVSQSPRYKVTKRGQDVTLRCDPISSHATLYWYQQALGQGPEFLTYFNYEAQPDKSGLPSDRFSAERPEGSISTLTIQRTEQRDSAMYRCASSVQGQETQYFGPGTRLLVL.

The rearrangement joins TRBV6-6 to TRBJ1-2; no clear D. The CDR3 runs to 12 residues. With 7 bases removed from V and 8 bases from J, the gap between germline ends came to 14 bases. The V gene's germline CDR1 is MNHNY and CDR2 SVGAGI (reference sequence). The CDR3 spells CASTRTDRGYTF. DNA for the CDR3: TGTGCCAGCACCCGGACTGATCGAGGCTACACCTTC.

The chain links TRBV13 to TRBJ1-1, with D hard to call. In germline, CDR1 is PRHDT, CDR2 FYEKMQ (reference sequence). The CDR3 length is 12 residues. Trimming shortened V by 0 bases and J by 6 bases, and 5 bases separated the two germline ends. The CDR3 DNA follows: TGTGCCAGCAGCTTAGGGGTCGCTGAAGCTTTCTTT. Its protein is CASSLGVAEAFF.

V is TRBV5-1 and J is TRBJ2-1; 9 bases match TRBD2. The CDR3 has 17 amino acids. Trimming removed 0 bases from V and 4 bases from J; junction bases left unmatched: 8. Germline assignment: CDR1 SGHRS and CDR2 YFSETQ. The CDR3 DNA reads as TGCGCCAGCAGCTTGGCCGGCGGGACTAGCAGATACAATGAGCAGTTCTTC. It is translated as CASSLAGGTSRYNEQFF.

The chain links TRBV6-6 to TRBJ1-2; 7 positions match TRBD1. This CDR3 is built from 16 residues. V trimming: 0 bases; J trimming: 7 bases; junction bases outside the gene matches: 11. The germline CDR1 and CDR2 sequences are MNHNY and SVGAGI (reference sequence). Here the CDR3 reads CASSYSLDRNKVGYTF. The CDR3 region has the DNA TGTGCCAGCAGTTACTCCCTGGACAGGAACAAAGTTGGCTACACCTTC.

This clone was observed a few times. The CDR3 DNA follows: TGTGCCAGCAGTCATCAGGGGGCCCCCGACTATGGCTACACCTTC. Protein sequence: CASSHQGAPDYGYTF. The chain recombines TRBV28 with TRBJ1-2, with TRBD1 matching over 8 bases. The germline CDR1 and CDR2 sequences are MDHEN and SYDVKM. V lost 5 bases and J lost 3; bases outside the gene matches: 8. CDR3 length: 15 residues.

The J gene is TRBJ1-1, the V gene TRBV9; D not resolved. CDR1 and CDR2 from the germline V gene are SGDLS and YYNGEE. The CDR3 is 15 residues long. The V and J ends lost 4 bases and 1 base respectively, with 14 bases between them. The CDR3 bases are TGTGCCAGCAGCATCCGAGGGAATGGGAACACTGAAGCTTTCTTT. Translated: CASSIRGNGNTEAFF.